This T cell receptor beta chain came from a study of blood T cell repertoires in COVID-19. Turning to the study itself: From the United States, Italy and Spain came samples of acute and convalescent COVID-19. T cells, B-cell-depleted T cells, or PBMCs supplied cDNA or gDNA.

Per the original data handling: The authors estimated nucleated cell counts from reference gene primer amplification. Profiled with immunoSEQ multiplex PCR; TCRdb holds only in-frame clones, not every one. The V and J calls and the clone size are those of that table, but D and trimming were determined from the DNA. Here the sample spans hundreds of thousands of clones, more than 80% being singletons. Germline V gene sequence: CDR1 SGHNT, CDR2 YYREEE (reference sequence). CDR3 length: 15 residues. J was trimmed by 5 bases and V by 0 bases; bases with no gene match: 5. This chain uses TRBV5-4 with TRBJ1-1, with TRBD1 matching 9 bases. The origin of this receptor is a woman younger than 35 with acute or convalescent COVID-19. The source material was peripheral blood. The CDR3 sequence is CASSLGQGVNTEAFF. CDR3 coding DNA: TGTGCCAGCAGCTTGGGACAGGGGGTCAATACTGAAGCTTTCTTT.